Below are 10 T cell receptor beta chains sequenced from a single sample in a study of CD8 T cells in ankylosing spondylitis. Their cognate antigens are unknown. Whole-study findings and limits: Blood of patients with ankylosing spondylitis appeared to be characterized by a TCR beta motif of roughly eight highly homologous variants.

TCRdb reanalysed the 5' RACE reads using MiXCR and keeps one entry per CDR3 protein. This sample has some 450,000 distinct CDR3 sequences, with 17% found just once. The sequencing input was blood, either unsorted or a sorted T cell fraction (not recorded which). The receptors derive from a male donor with ankylosing spondylitis.

J is TRBJ2-5 and V is TRBV11-2, with D tentatively TRBD1 (6 bases). Trimming stripped 2 bases from V and 1 base from J, with 23 bases between. The germline V gene has CDR1 SGHAT and CDR2 FQNNGV. The CDR3 has 19 amino acids. The CDR3 DNA sequence: TGTGCCAGCAGCTTATTTATTGGTGGAGGACAGAGGAGCCAAGAGACCCAGTACTTC. Protein product: CASSLFIGGGQRSQETQYF. Together with reference TRBV11-2 and TRBJ2-5, the CDR3 gives the full variable domain: EAGVAQSPRYKIIEKRQSVAFWCNPISGHATLYWYQQILGQGPKLLIQFQNNGVVDDSQLPKDRFSAERLKGVDSTLKIQPAKLEDSAVYLCASSLFIGGGQRSQETQYFGPGTRLLVL.

The table lists this clonotype with a few counts. J is TRBJ2-7 and V is TRBV4-1; TRBD1 matches 8 bases. CDR3 length: 15 residues. Germline values: CDR1 MGHRA, CDR2 YSYEKL. The V gene end was trimmed by 0 bases and the J gene end by 3 bases; junction bases not matched to a gene: 4. The CDR3 nucleotides are TGCGCCAGCAGCCAAGATCAGGGGGCCTTCTACGAGCAGTACTTC. Protein: CASSQDQGAFYEQYF.

This clonotype has more than one count but fewer than ten. The chain uses TRBV7-2 and TRBJ2-7; unclear D gene. The CDR3 consists of 16 residues. Germline V gene data show CDR1 as SGHTA and CDR2 as FQGNSA. The V and J ends lost 1 base and 0 bases respectively, with 13 bases between them. CDR3 DNA: TGTGCCAGCAGCTTAGGGCCCAAGGTGTCCTCCTACGAGCAGTACTTC. This sequence encodes CASSLGPKVSSYEQYF.

The chain is built from TRBV4-3 and TRBJ2-1; TRBD2 matches at 8 bases. V lost 4 bases and J lost 8; bases outside the gene matches: 13. Germline CDR1 and CDR2: LGHNA and YSLEER. The CDR3 is made up of 16 amino acids. The DNA of the CDR3 is TGCGCCAGCAGCCCGGGGTGGCGGGGGGCAGGCGATGAGCAGTTCTTC. Its protein product is CASSPGWRGAGDEQFF.

The CDR3 DNA follows: TGTGCCAGCAGTTCCCATACGAGACTAGGCTACGAGCAGTACTTC. This sequence encodes CASSSHTRLGYEQYF. J is TRBJ2-7 and V is TRBV28; D possibly corresponds to TRBD2 (6 bases). Germline CDR1 is MDHEN and CDR2 is SYDVKM. This CDR3 is built from 15 residues. The germline V and J ends were trimmed by 4 bases and 3 bases, with 16 bases remaining between them.

This clonotype was observed once. The rearrangement links TRBV20-1 to TRBJ2-3; TRBD2 matches 10 bases. Germline V CDR1 and CDR2: DFQATT, SNEGSKA (reference sequence). This CDR3 has 15 residues. The trim removed 6 bases at V and 6 bases at J, leaving 12 bases unmatched. CDR3 loop: CSATSLAGISDTQYF. CDR3 in DNA: TGCAGTGCCACCTCACTAGCGGGGATCTCCGATACGCAGTATTTT.

The rearrangement links TRBV4-2 to TRBJ2-1, with D hard to call. V lost 4 bases to trimming and J lost 0 bases, with 10 bases between them. Germline V gene lookup returns CDR1 LGHNA and CDR2 YNFKEQ. The CDR3 runs 15 residues. CDR3 loop: CASSPRWSSYNEQFF. CDR3 nucleotide sequence: TGTGCCAGCAGCCCCCGGTGGAGCTCCTACAATGAGCAGTTCTTC.

This clonotype was recorded a few times. The J gene is TRBJ2-1, the V gene TRBV20-1; TRBD2 matches 8 bases. CDR3 size: 14 residues. The junction had 10 bases not matched to a gene; V was cut back by 5 bases and J by 7 bases. CDR1 is DFQATT and CDR2 is SNEGSKA in the germline V gene (reference sequence). The CDR3 protein is CSAFKAGEDNEQFF. The CDR3 bases are TGCAGTGCTTTCAAAGCGGGAGAAGATAATGAGCAGTTCTTC.

The chain is built from TRBV5-1 and TRBJ2-5; 8 bases line up with TRBD1. Germline loops: CDR1 SGHRS, CDR2 YFSETQ. J gave up 2 bases and V 0 bases, and 6 bases lay outside the gene matches. This CDR3 contains 16 residues. The CDR3: CASSLDPGGKQETQYF. The CDR3 coding sequence is TGCGCCAGCAGCTTGGATCCAGGGGGCAAACAAGAGACCCAGTACTTC.

This chain uses TRBV3-1 with TRBJ2-7; D tentatively reads TRBD1 or TRBD2 (6 bases each). Deletions cut 0 bases from V and 8 bases from J, with 20 bases between. In germline, CDR1 is LGHDT, CDR2 YNNKEL (reference sequence). This CDR3 comprises 16 residues. The CDR3 loop reads CASSQDLPGAGAKQYF. The CDR3 DNA reads as TGTGCCAGCAGCCAAGATCTGCCGGGGGCTGGGGCGAAGCAGTACTTC.